This TCR beta chain was sequenced in a study of cytomegalovirus exposure and HLA in healthy donors (dated by TCRdb to between 2016 and 2019). With respect to the entire study: An earlier analysis of approximately 640 of the donors reported about 250 Gb of sequence data and some 120 million unique TCR beta sequences from 150 million to 200 million T cells. Five DR-DQ haplotypes were handled as single units for association and clustering because linkage in the cohort was strong. A later genetic analysis took genome-wide SNP genotypes for about 55% of the 666 donors and used that subset as a discovery cohort. In the later analysis, no new phenotypic data were used to find candidate immune exposures; instead, reliance was placed on TCR beta sequences and their occurrence across donors. Donor age, sex, ethnicity and CMV serostatus were compiled alongside the repertoire data. To predict cytomegalovirus infection status, the study brought together high-throughput TCR immunosequencing, statistical association of individual TCRs with disease status, and machine learning. The number of typed donors differed by locus: about 620-640 for A, B, C, DRB1 and DQB1; approximately 530 for DQA1; 606 for DPA1; and roughly 490 for DPB1. In addition to the first cohort of 650 to 750 subjects, a separate validation cohort of approximately 110 different subjects was used. The aim of the study was to test whether cataloging public T cell receptors could identify signatures of past pathogen exposure. A later analysis re-analyzed previously published TCR beta repertoires from roughly 600 donors and added high-resolution HLA genotyping to study TCR occurrence patterns. All discovery cohort repertoires had been generated using a single sequencing platform. HLA typing included class I and class II loci at four-digit resolution. The T cell repertoires of around 730 subjects were profiled by immunosequencing and related to cytomegalovirus serostatus. Around 320 gigabases of sequencing data and 80 million or so unique TCR sequences were included in an early release covering roughly 700 HLA-typed donors. To decide whether each TCR beta V gene segment behaved as functional or pseudogenic, an earlier analysis of over 500 of the donors relied on high-throughput TCR beta sequencing. Of the 398 genotyped donors, roughly 76% were placed in the genetic ancestry cluster associated with self-reported Caucasian donors. Among 350 to 400 genotyped donors of the cohort, an average of about 240,000 unique TCR beta nucleotide sequences were sequenced per donor, about a sixth of them non-productive.

What the authors observed across the whole study: According to a later analysis, TCR association rates differed among HLA loci, with DRB1 alleles showing the most associated TCRs and HLA-C alleles showing the fewest. Compared with equally common non-associated chains, HLA-associated TCR beta chains in a later analysis were more clonally expanded and had lower generation probabilities. In both the original and validation cohorts, the classifier was reported to diagnose cytomegalovirus status with high specificity and sensitivity. Presence/absence analyses assumed roughly uniform sequencing depth across donors, an assumption that may not hold. Because some donors lacked HLA typing at each locus, the association tests relied only on the typed subset. Because the 87-base-pair reads could not distinguish some IMGT-functional V segments, including TRBV6-2 and TRBV6-3, those segments were excluded. The sequencing pipeline was judged likely to have produced a cluster of highly shared sequence variants as a technical artifact. In an earlier analysis of approximately 600 of the donors, most TCR beta V segments were observed in productive rearrangements about 87% or about 30% of the time, broadly matching IMGT annotations. Correlated functional status among segregating V segments might be attributable to linkage disequilibrium, but an unknown experimental factor could not be ruled out. In vitro tests confirmed that three of the cytomegalovirus-associated TCR beta chains recognize cytomegalovirus antigens. CMV serostatus was the only immune exposure information available for the cohort. Strong co-occurrence of HLA alleles, especially DR and DQ, made assigning TCR associations to individual alleles difficult. In a later analysis, several top co-occurrence clusters were reported to appear linked to parvovirus B19, influenza, CMV and Epstein-Barr virus. A later analysis found that most CMV-associated TCR beta chains appeared HLA-restricted, with HLA associations seemingly driven largely by CMV exposure. A further reported finding was that TCR beta sequences accurately predicted the HLA-A and HLA-B alleles for most subjects in the first cohort. It was suggested by the authors that the approach could potentially be generalized to other disease states and immunological phenotypes. An association between a missense DCLRE1C variant and V-gene and J-gene trimming of TCR beta chains was found in a later genetic analysis and replicated in an independent cohort. Because counts were too low, fewer than 20 rarely observed V segments, including chromosome 9 orphons, were excluded from the earlier analysis of around 590 of the donors. In the study, roughly 160 TCR beta chains were listed as associated with cytomegalovirus. In a later genetic analysis, fewer N-insertions in productive TCRs were reported among donors in an Asian-associated ancestry cluster than the roughly 670-donor mean. The cohort was sequenced for TCR beta chains only, and without alpha or paired-chain data the features that could be detected were limited. In a later analysis, over 15,000 TCR beta sequences were associated with specific HLA alleles at a false discovery rate of 0.05. Most TCR sequences were seen in very few donors, while some public TCRs were found in many individuals.

The library was generated by the immunoSEQ multiplex PCR assay. A mixture of 60 forward primers for TCR Vbeta segments and 13 reverse primers for TCR Jbeta segments was used in the multiplex PCR. The CDR3 region of rearranged TCR beta genes was amplified from genomic DNA by a multiplex PCR assay. The Illumina HiSeq System was used to sequence the amplified TCR beta libraries as 87-base-pair reads. In the paper's pipeline: A later analysis counted about 80 million unique TCR beta chains across the 666 repertoires, and roughly 11 million of these chains were shared by at least two donors. To remove PCR and sequencing errors, raw reads were error-corrected and collapsed into unique sequences using a nearest-neighbor algorithm that merged closely related sequences. Alignment of CDR3 sequences to IMGT reference sequences was used to assign V, D and J gene segments. For a sequence to be retained, a match of at least six nucleotides to both a V gene segment and a J gene segment was required. A rearrangement was called productive if the CDR3 had no stop codons and remained in frame with V and J, and every other rearrangement was called non-productive. CDR3 was defined by IMGT convention, running from the second conserved V-encoded cysteine to the conserved J-encoded phenylalanine. The earlier analysis of some 540 of the donors excluded any sequence lacking an unambiguous match to a single V gene segment. An earlier analysis of a few hundred of the donors called V segments functional above 56.7% productive rearrangements and segregating when the between-donor standard deviation exceeded 5%. To diagnose cytomegalovirus status from the catalog of TCR beta chain sequences, a statistical classification framework was built. In a later analysis, V and J genes were assigned by comparing TCR nucleotide sequences against IMGT/GENE-DB human TR gene sequences. Using the TCRdist pipeline, a later analysis assigned CDR3 sequences along with most-parsimonious VDJ recombination scenarios. In a later analysis, every TCR beta chain was defined by the combination of its CDR3 amino acid sequence and its V-gene family, and reads without a unique V-gene family were dropped. In a later analysis, approximately 640 highly shared, low-generation-probability nucleotide sequences were removed to address suspected cross-contamination and a sequencing artifact. In a later analysis, a clonal expansion index for each public chain was calculated from normalized within-repertoire ranks of inferred template counts. In a later analysis, generation probabilities were computed using a VDJ recombination model fitted to out-of-frame rearrangements, and the results were checked against IGoR. Hypergeometric tests were used in a later analysis to score TCR-TCR, TCR-HLA and TCR-CMV co-occurrence, with a repertoire-size bias correction applied to the TCR pairs. A later analysis estimated false discovery rates by permuting HLA or CMV assignments 20 times. In a later analysis, co-occurring TCRs were grouped using DBSCAN, with TCRdist sequence similarity added in when clustering inside HLA-allele-positive subsets. Repertoires with fewer than 30,000 or more than 120,000 public chains were left out of co-occurrence clustering, as were a handful of repertoires with anomalous nucleotide sharing. TCRdb took over this immuneACCESS table, retaining in-frame rearrangements with V and J assigned. Such tables are incomplete; in checked studies, under half of the missing clones stem from an unresolved V gene, and the remainder is unexplained. V and J calls and clone size come straight from that table; D and trimming were deduced from the DNA. This sample gives around 150,000 clones in total; around 75% of them show up just once. The ten largest clones add up to 3% of the sample.

As for this clone: What this receptor recognizes is not known. No much larger clonotype is one base removed from it; base qualities were not supplied.

The cohort comprised 550 to 700 healthy bone marrow donors. All cohort members were sampled while nominally healthy, although unrecorded immune exposures were likely present. The donor tested CMV seropositive and was one of the 289 seropositive cohort members. Every donor gave a peripheral blood sample, and the peripheral blood mononuclear cells from that sample were used for TCR beta sequencing. The Qiagen DNeasy Blood Extraction Kit was used to extract genomic DNA from the blood cell samples. Per the germline V gene, MNHNS is the CDR1 and SASEGT is the CDR2. The CDR3, from cysteine to phenylalanine, totals 14 residues. This entry keeps only the CDR3 DNA: 42 bases, framed from base 1. Trimming removed 0 bases from V and 8 bases from J; the gene matches leave 6 bases unexplained.

The sequence derives from a woman between 45 and 65 years old in good health and CMV-seropositive. The V and J segments used are TRBV6-1 and TRBJ1-2; 7 middle bases align to TRBD1. Sequencing was carried out using PBMCs. The CDR3: CASSEAFNRGGYTF. The DNA reads as follows: TGTGCCAGCAGTGAAGCATTCAACAGGGGCGGCTACACCTTC.